Given below is one T cell receptor beta chain in context. Its target is unknown. The repertoire was sequenced with immunoSEQ multiplex PCR; TCRdb's copy has only in-frame clones and lacks some. The sample shows roughly 120,000 clones, 85% to 95% of them seen only once. This sample was included in a study of T cell responses to AZD1222 COVID-19 vaccine. Study overall: Pooled together were second doses at about 4 or about 12 weeks. The study, taken as a whole, reports: Following two doses of AZD1222, Spike-specific TCR breadth and depth rose. Variant regions that are unmutated are reportedly the target of nearly half of spike-specific TCRs.

The V segment lost 5 bases and the J segment 1 base; nucleotides outside the gene matches: 5. This CDR3 spans 16 amino acids. The germline V gene encodes CDR1 MDHEN and CDR2 SYDVKM. The chain joins TRBV28 to TRBJ1-6, with 7 bases that match TRBD1. Sample: peripheral blood, taken on day 0 of AZD1222 vaccination. This clonotype originated in an adult in good health. The CDR3 DNA is TGTGCCAGCAGTCCTTCACAGGGGTCCTATAATTCACCCCTCCACTTT. This sequence encodes CASSPSQGSYNSPLHF.